This T cell receptor beta chain was captured by sequencing in a study of blood T cell repertoires in COVID-19. V lost 5 bases to trimming and J lost 4 bases, with 5 bases between them. The germline V gene encodes CDR1 MNHNY and CDR2 SVGAGI (reference sequence). This CDR3 contains 12 residues. Profiling relied on immunoSEQ multiplex PCR, and the TCRdb table lists in-frame clones only, not all of them. The sample lists over 100,000 clones; roughly 84% were seen once. This chain joins TRBV6-6 and TRBJ1-4; the D is unclear. The material sequenced was peripheral blood. The receptor was isolated from a woman in her seventies with acute or convalescent COVID-19. CDR3 DNA: TGTGCCAGCAGTGAGAGTAATGAAAAACTGTTTTTT. Translation: CASSESNEKLFF.